This T cell receptor (beta chain) was obtained from a study of T-cell reconstitution after alpha-beta-depleted transplantation in children. Germline V gene data show CDR1 as SGHVS and CDR2 as FQNEAQ. The CDR3 extends over 17 amino acids. The ends were cut back, 4 bases at V and 3 bases at J, with 22 bases in the middle. A TCRbeta library incorporating unique molecular identifiers was prepared. TCRdb ran MiXCR on the PCR reads and lists one entry per CDR3 protein. The sample has roughly 280,000 distinct CDR3 sequences; roughly 11% are singletons. V usage is TRBV7-8 and J usage is TRBJ2-7; perhaps D is TRBD1 or TRBD2 (7 bases each). The specimen was peripheral blood, collected 180 days after TCRalphabeta/CD19-depleted stem cell transplant. This receptor was identified in a male patient between 2 and 10 years old who had a stem cell transplant for chronic granulomatous disease, so the T cells may come from the graft donor. Written as DNA, the CDR3 is TGTGCCAGCAGCTCCCGGGACAGATCGGGACTACTCTACGAGCAGTACTTC. Its protein product is CASSSRDRSGLLYEQYF.